These T cell receptor beta chains were read from a single sample in a study of post-analysis software for immune sequencing data. From the PCR reads, TCRdb called clonotypes with MiXCR, one entry per CDR3 protein. Of approximately 460,000 distinct CDR3 sequences listed, under 55% are singletons. Sequencing was performed on blood. All receptors come from a girl aged 5-17 years with multiple sclerosis. Each CDR3 is given with its conserved first and last residue. Each record gives: clone size, J gene, D gene, V gene, CDR3 DNA, CDR3 protein. D genes are given only for firm matches. A clone size is listed for some rows: how often the clone was seen (once, few, many), or a class if it is expanded.

>few|TRBJ2-7|-|TRBV27
TGTGCCAGCAGTTTAAGGGCAACAAGCTCCTACGAGCAGTACTTC
CASSLRATSSYEQYF
>-|TRBJ1-2|TRBD1|TRBV29-1
TGCAGCGTCCGGGACAGGAATGGCTACACCTTC
CSVRDRNGYTF
>few|TRBJ2-4|-|TRBV11-2
TGTGCCAGCAGCTTAGACGCGACAGCCCCCAGGAACATTCAGTACTTC
CASSLDATAPRNIQYF
>-|TRBJ2-1|TRBD2|TRBV10-3
TGTGCCATCAGTGAGGGGACTACGGAGGTGTTCTTC
CAISEGTTEVFF
>few|TRBJ2-1|TRBD2|TRBV20-1
TGCAGTGCCGCCCGGGGACTAGCGGGGGGTGGGCAGTTCTTC
CSAARGLAGGGQFF
>-|TRBJ2-7|-|TRBV2
TGTGCCAGCAGACCCCTAGGAGGGACATCCTACGAGCAGTACTTC
CASRPLGGTSYEQYF
>-|TRBJ2-3|TRBD1|TRBV6-5
TGTGCCAGCAGTCAAACCGGGACAGGGGGATCAGATACGCAGTATTTT
CASSQTGTGGSDTQYF
>many|TRBJ1-5|-|TRBV4-1
TGCGCCAGCAGCCAAGATACCACCCAGACGCTTTGGGTTCAGCCCCAGCATTTT
CASSQDTTQTLWVQPQHF
>-|TRBJ2-5|TRBD1|TRBV29-1
TGCAGCGTTGAAGGGACAGGGAACAATGAGCAGTACTTC
CSVEGTGNNEQYF
>-|TRBJ2-1|-|TRBV24-1
TGTGCCACCAGTGATTTGCTGGAGGACGGCGATGAGCGGTTCTTC
CATSDLLEDGDERFF
>-|TRBJ2-6|TRBD1|TRBV25-1
TGTGCCAGCAGTGACTGGACAGGTGACTTCTCTGGGGCCAACGTCCTGACTTTC
CASSDWTGDFSGANVLTF
>few|TRBJ2-5|-|TRBV20-1
TGCAGTGCTAGAGATGAGGGGCAAGAGACCCAGTACTTC
CSARDEGQETQYF
>few|TRBJ1-2|-|TRBV2
TGTGCCAGCAGTGATGGGATAAATAACTATGGCTACACCTTC
CASSDGINNYGYTF
>few|TRBJ2-3|-|TRBV5-1
TGCGCCAGCAGCGGGTCCGAGGGTCGGGGTACGCAGTATTTT
CASSGSEGRGTQYF
>-|TRBJ2-3|-|TRBV28
TGTGCCAGCAGTTTGGCTAGTCTGGCGCCAGATACGCAGTATTTT
CASSLASLAPDTQYF
>-|TRBJ2-3|TRBD1|TRBV27
TGTGCCAGCAGTTTCAAGGGGGCCTCTGGAGATGCGCAGTATTTT
CASSFKGASGDAQYF
>-|TRBJ2-3|-|TRBV6-6
TGTGCCAGCAGTTATGAGACGGGGGGCTCTAGAGATACGCAGTATTTT
CASSYETGGSRDTQYF
>few|TRBJ2-7|TRBD1|TRBV29-1
TGCAGCGGAGGACAGGGGGTCTACGAGCAGTACTTC
CSGGQGVYEQYF
>-|TRBJ1-5|-|TRBV12-3/TRBV12-4
TGTGCCAGCCGTTCCGGGACATGGGATCAGCCCCAGCATTTT
CASRSGTWDQPQHF
>-|TRBJ2-1|-|TRBV14
TGTGCCAGCAGCGGGAGTGGGACTGAGCAGTTCTTC
CASSGSGTEQFF
>-|TRBJ2-7|TRBD2|TRBV20-1
TGCAGTGCGGCGACTAGCGGGGGAACCTACGAGCAGTACTTC
CSAATSGGTYEQYF
>-|TRBJ2-5|TRBD1|TRBV24-1
TGTGCCACCAAGGGACAGGGTGGTAAGGAGACCCAGTACTTC
CATKGQGGKETQYF
>-|TRBJ2-5|-|TRBV20-1
TGCAGTGCTGGGCAGGGGGAGACCCAGTACTTC
CSAGQGETQYF
>-|TRBJ2-1|TRBD2|TRBV11-2
TGTGCCAGCAGCTCAAAGCCGTTAGCGGGAGGGCTGAATGAGCAGTTCTTC
CASSSKPLAGGLNEQFF
>-|TRBJ2-5|-|TRBV28
TGTGCCGGCAGTTTAGGTCGGGAGACCCAGTACTTC
CAGSLGRETQYF
>-|TRBJ1-5|-|TRBV7-2
TGTGCCAGCCATAATAGCAATCAGCCCCAGCATTTT
CASHNSNQPQHF
>-|TRBJ2-3|-|TRBV28
TGTGCCAGCAGTTTACCCTACGGACTGAGGGGACCCACTACAGATACGCAGTATTTT
CASSLPYGLRGPTTDTQYF
>-|TRBJ1-1|TRBD1|TRBV5-6
TGTGCCAGCAGCTTGTCGAGGGGGCTGATAACTGAAGCTTTCTTT
CASSLSRGLITEAFF
>-|TRBJ2-1|TRBD2|TRBV7-3
TGTGCCAGCAGCCATGTCGGTGGAGCGGGGGGGTTCAATGAGCAGTTCTTC
CASSHVGGAGGFNEQFF
>few|TRBJ2-5|-|TRBV20-1
TGCAGTGCTAGAGATCCAGAGACCCAGTACTTC
CSARDPETQYF
>-|TRBJ1-2|-|TRBV6-1
TGTGCCAGCAGTGTAGCGCTTCTGCAGGGTAGGGGCTACACCTTC
CASSVALLQGRGYTF
>few|TRBJ2-7|TRBD2|TRBV29-1
TGCAGCGGTACTAGCGGGAGTTACTACGAGCAGTACTTC
CSGTSGSYYEQYF
>-|TRBJ2-5|-|TRBV7-2
TGTGCCAGCAGCTTAGGCCGGGAGTATATAACCCAGTACTTC
CASSLGREYITQYF
>many|TRBJ2-7|TRBD2|TRBV7-2
TGTGCCAGCAGCGCCGGCCCCGGCGGGAGTGGTTACGAGCAGTACTTC
CASSAGPGGSGYEQYF